This T cell receptor (beta chain) was observed in a study of naive and memory T cell subsets. Points from the study as a whole: Naive and memory repertoire findings lacked a ground truth for validation.

Germline V gives CDR1 LNHNV, CDR2 YYDKDF (reference sequence). The CDR3 extends over 14 amino acids. V dropped 9 bases and J dropped 2 bases, with 11 bases sitting between them. The beta constant-region primer was an equimolar mix of two oligonucleotides covering TRBC1 and TRBC2. Ligation attached a single-stranded oligonucleotide with a 12-nucleotide UMI and the SP2 primer to the cDNA 3' end. Each CDR3 protein gets one entry after TCRdb re-called the UMI-ligation and nested PCR reads with MiXCR. The sample has about 85,000 distinct CDR3 sequences; approximately 14% are singletons. About this clonotype: Its antigen is unidentified.

Alpha and beta libraries were amplified separately from the second PCR onward. CMV status came from CD4+ T cell IFNgamma after overnight CMV lysate stimulation of fresh PBMCs. The sequence derives from a human donor in good health. Sequencing used central memory CD4+ T cells from blood. V gene TRBV15 combines with J gene TRBJ2-6; D perhaps matches TRBD1 (6 bases). The CDR3 loop reads CATARGPGANVLTF. DNA for the CDR3: TGTGCCACAGCCAGGGGTCCTGGGGCCAACGTCCTGACTTTC.